This TCR beta chain was obtained from a study of blood T cell repertoires in COVID-19. Germline V gene sequence: CDR1 MRHNA, CDR2 SNTAGT. CDR3 length: 14 residues. The J segment lost 2 bases and the V segment lost 5 bases, leaving 5 bases of the junction unmatched. Sequencing used immunoSEQ multiplex PCR; TCRdb keeps in-frame clones, though not all of them. The table has about 370,000 clones, roughly nine tenths seen once. The V call is TRBV6-4, the J call TRBJ1-1, with 7 bases identical to TRBD1. Specimen: PBMCs or T cells enriched from blood (not recorded which). This clonotype was sampled from a man aged 18 to 35 who had recovered from COVID-19. CDR3 DNA sequence: TGTGCCAGCAGTCCAACAGGGGTCAACACTGAAGCTTTCTTT. This gives the protein CASSPTGVNTEAFF.